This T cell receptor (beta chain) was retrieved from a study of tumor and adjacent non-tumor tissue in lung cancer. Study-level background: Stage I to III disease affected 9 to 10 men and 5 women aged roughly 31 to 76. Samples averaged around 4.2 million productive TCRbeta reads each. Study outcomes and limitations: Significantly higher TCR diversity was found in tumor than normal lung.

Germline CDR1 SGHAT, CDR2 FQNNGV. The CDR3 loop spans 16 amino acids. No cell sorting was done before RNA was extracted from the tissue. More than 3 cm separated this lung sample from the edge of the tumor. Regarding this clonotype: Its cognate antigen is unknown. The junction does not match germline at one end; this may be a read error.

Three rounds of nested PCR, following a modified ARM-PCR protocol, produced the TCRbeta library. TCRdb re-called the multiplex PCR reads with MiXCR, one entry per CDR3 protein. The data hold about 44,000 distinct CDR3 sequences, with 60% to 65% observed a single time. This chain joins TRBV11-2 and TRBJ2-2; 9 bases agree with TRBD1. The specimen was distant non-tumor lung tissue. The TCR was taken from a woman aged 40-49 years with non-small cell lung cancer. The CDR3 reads CVSSSSGTGSTGELFF. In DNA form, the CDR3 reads TGTGTCAGCAGCTCGTCCGGGACAGGGAGCACCGGGGAGCTGTTTTTT.